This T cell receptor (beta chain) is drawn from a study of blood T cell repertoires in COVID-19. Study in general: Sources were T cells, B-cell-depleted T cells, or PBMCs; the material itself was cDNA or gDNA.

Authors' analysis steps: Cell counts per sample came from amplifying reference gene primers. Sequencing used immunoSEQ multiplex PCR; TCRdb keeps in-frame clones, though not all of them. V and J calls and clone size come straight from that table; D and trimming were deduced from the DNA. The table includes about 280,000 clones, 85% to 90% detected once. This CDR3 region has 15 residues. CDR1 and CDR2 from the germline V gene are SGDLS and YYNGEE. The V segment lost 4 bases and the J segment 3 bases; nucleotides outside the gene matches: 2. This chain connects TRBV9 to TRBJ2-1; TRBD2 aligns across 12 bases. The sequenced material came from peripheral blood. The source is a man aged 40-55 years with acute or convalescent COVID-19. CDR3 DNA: TGTGCCAGCAGCAAGACTAGCGGGGGCTACAATGAGCAGTTCTTC. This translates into CASSKTSGGYNEQFF. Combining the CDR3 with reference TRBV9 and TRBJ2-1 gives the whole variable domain DSGVTQTPKHLITATGQRVTLRCSPRSGDLSVYWYQQSLDQGLQFLIQYYNGEERAKGNILERFSAQQFPDLHSELNLSSLELGDSALYFCASSKTSGGYNEQFFGPGTRLTVL.